The following is a T cell receptor beta chain sequence with its context. Antigen specificity is unknown. The CDR3 loop spans 16 amino acids. This sample is drawn from a study of T cell responses to AZD1222 COVID-19 vaccine. The protocol was immunoSEQ multiplex PCR, while the TCRdb copy is restricted to in-frame clones and leaves out a portion. The sample has some 100,000 clones; about 89% are singletons. Study-level results: Nearly half of unique spike-specific TCRs reportedly avoided B.1.351 and B.1.1.7 mutated regions. At baseline, just six AZD1222 recipients tested seropositive.

Sequencing was performed on peripheral blood, taken 28 days after the second AZD1222 dose. The receptor comes from an adult who received the AZD1222 COVID-19 vaccine. This chain links TRBV21-1 with TRBJ2-3; the table's TRBD2 call for D was not verified on the DNA. TRBV21-1 is recorded as a pseudogene. The CDR3 here is CASSKAPGGLPDTQYF. DNA of the CDR3: TGTGCCAGCAGCAAAGCTCCGGGGGGGCTCCCAGATACGCAGTATTTT.